The TCR beta chain under discussion was sequenced for a study of shared clonotypes between healthy human individuals. The study separated CD4+ cells into CD45RA+ naive and CD45RA-negative memory subsets. Findings of the study overall: Exclusively blood specimens were collected; tissue repertoires likely differ. Larger richness was generally estimated for naive than memory subsets.

Some clones are missing from TCRdb's copy, which holds only in-frame ones; the method was immunoSEQ multiplex PCR. The table includes about 1.5 million clones, around 98% detected once. The CDR3 sequence is 13 residues long. CDR1 and CDR2 (germline): SNHLY, FYNNEI. Between the trimmed V and J ends, which lost 3 bases and 4 bases, there was a span of 9 bases. A note on this clone: Its antigen is unknown.

Sequenced sample: naive CD4+ T cells sorted from blood. Subset denoted: CD45RA+ positively selected. J is TRBJ1-2 and V is TRBV2; no clear D. The TCR was taken from a man aged 30 to 45 in good health. The CDR3 sequence is CASSEGNSYGYTF. CDR3 bases: TGTGCCAGCAGTGAGGGCAACAGCTATGGCTACACCTTC.